The 11 T cell receptor beta chains given below trace back to one sample, sequenced in a study of low-dose radiotherapy and immunotherapy resistance in tumors. First-strand cDNA relied on TRAV- and TRBV-specific primers spanning alpha and beta chains. A constant-region primer paired with the V-primer adapter amplified TCRs over approximately 20 PCR cycles. TCRdb analysed the reads with MiXCR anew, one entry per CDR3 protein. The repertoire has more than 50,000 distinct CDR3 sequences, roughly a quarter of them found once; the top ten carry roughly 6%. Time point defined: before trial treatment. The sequencing used PBMCs, collected before treatment. Source of these receptors: a male donor with prostate cancer.

The chain joins TRBV29-1 to TRBJ2-1, with D perhaps matching TRBD1 or TRBD2 (6 bases each). The length of the CDR3 is 12 residues. Germline CDR1 reads SQVTM; CDR2 reads ANQGSEA. V was clipped by 7 bases and J by 9 bases, with 16 bases between them. The CDR3: CSAQKGGIEQFF. In DNA form, the CDR3 reads TGCAGCGCCCAGAAAGGGGGGATTGAGCAGTTCTTC.

The genes are TRBV6-1 and TRBJ2-2, with D maybe TRBD2 (5 bases). Trimming removed 6 bases at V and 5 bases at J, with 7 bases between. CDR1 is MNHNS, CDR2 SASEGT, per germline. This CDR3 has 12 amino acids. For the CDR3, the DNA is TGTGCCAGCAGGGACTTGACCGGGGAGCTGTTTTTT. This translates into CASRDLTGELFF.

For this clonotype: Mismatch with germline at one junction end may stem from a read error. The chain uses TRBV5-1 and TRBJ2-7; no clear D gene. The CDR3 totals 14 residues. From germline, CDR1 is SGHRS and CDR2 YFSETQ. The CDR3 coding sequence is TGCGCCAGCAGCTTGGGAAACGGGTTCTACGAGCAGAACTTC. Protein product: CASSLGNGFYEQNF.

This clonotype is medium-sized. The rearrangement uses TRBV4-3 and TRBJ2-1, with 7 nucleotides matching TRBD1. In germline, CDR1 is LGHNA, CDR2 YSLEER. V shed 0 bases and J 8 bases; nucleotides not matched to a gene: 4. The CDR3 has 14 residues. The CDR3 DNA reads as TGCGCCAGCAGCCAAGACAAGGGGGCCGATGAGCAGTTCTTC. It encodes CASSQDKGADEQFF.

This clonotype was seen only a few times. This chain links TRBV4-1 with TRBJ2-1, with 9 bases that match TRBD2. The CDR3 runs 14 residues. Germline lookup yields CDR1 MGHRA and CDR2 YSYEKL. V shed 5 bases, J shed 9 bases, and the junction held 8 bases outside the gene matches. The CDR3 reads CASSLAGVEAEQFF. The CDR3 coding sequence is TGCGCCAGCAGCTTAGCGGGAGTTGAAGCTGAGCAGTTCTTC.

The chain is built from TRBV2 and TRBJ2-3; tentative D call: TRBD1 (5 bases). The V gene lost 8 bases and the J gene lost 1 base, with 13 bases spanning the gap. The germline V gene encodes CDR1 SNHLY and CDR2 FYNNEI. The CDR3 has 14 amino acids. CDR3 sequence: CASGARQGTDTQYF. Here the CDR3 DNA reads TGTGCCAGCGGGGCGCGTCAGGGCACAGATACGCAGTATTTT. Together with reference TRBV2 and TRBJ2-3, the CDR3 gives the full variable domain: EPEVTQTPSHQVTQMGQEVILRCVPISNHLYFYWYRQILGQKVEFLVSFYNNEISEKSEIFDDQFSVERPDGSNFTLKIRSTKLEDSAMYFCASGARQGTDTQYFGPGTRLTVL.

This clonotype was seen at least ten times. V usage is TRBV20-1 and J usage is TRBJ2-3; D is unresolved. There are 14 residues in the CDR3. Trimming stripped 1 base from V and 5 bases from J, with 13 bases between. Germline V gene sequence: CDR1 DFQATT, CDR2 SNEGSKA (reference sequence). CDR3 sequence (DNA): TGCAGTGCTAGAGGGACGGCAGCCCAAGATACGCAGTATTTT. It translates to CSARGTAAQDTQYF.

The table lists this clonotype with many counts. The rearrangement joins TRBV20-1 to TRBJ2-1; maybe TRBD2 (6 bases). Deletions cut 1 base from V and 6 bases from J, with 13 bases between. CDR3 size: 14 residues. Germline V gene data show CDR1 as DFQATT and CDR2 as SNEGSKA (reference sequence). CDR3 bases: TGCAGTGCTAGAGGCGAACTAGCCACCAATGAGCAGTTCTTC. Amino acids: CSARGELATNEQFF.

This clonotype has more than one count but fewer than ten. The chain joins TRBV5-1 to TRBJ2-2; no clear D. With 6 bases removed from V and 3 bases from J, the gap between germline ends came to 6 bases. Germline CDR1 is SGHRS and CDR2 is YFSETQ. The CDR3 runs 12 residues. The CDR3 protein is CASNSDTGELFF. CDR3 DNA sequence: TGCGCCAGCAACTCCGACACCGGGGAGCTGTTTTTT.

As for this clonotype: A read error likely explains this, since a far larger clone differs by one base. This chain joins TRBV5-4 and TRBJ2-1; the D gene could be TRBD1 or TRBD2 (5 bases each). This CDR3 spans 15 amino acids. Germline V lookup: CDR1 SGHNT, CDR2 YYREEE (reference sequence). Trimming cost V 5 bases and J 10 bases, with 22 bases left between them. CDR3 DNA: TGTGCCAGCAGTCGTCTGGGGACCAACCACTACGAGCAGTTCTTC. This sequence encodes CASSRLGTNHYEQFF.

V gene TRBV5-1 combines with J gene TRBJ1-2, with 7 bases that match TRBD1. Germline V gene sequence: CDR1 SGHRS, CDR2 YFSETQ. Losses at the gene ends were 4 bases for V and 2 bases for J; bases not matched to a gene: 11. The CDR3 extends over 16 amino acids. The CDR3 loop is CASSPTGVGLNYGYTF. Written as DNA, the CDR3 is TGCGCCAGCAGCCCTACAGGGGTAGGGCTAAACTATGGCTACACCTTC. The full variable domain, completed using reference TRBV5-1 and TRBJ1-2, is KAGVTQTPRYLIKTRGQQVTLSCSPISGHRSVSWYQQTPGQGLQFLFEYFSETQRNKGNFPGRFSGRQFSNSRSEMNVSTLELGDSALYLCASSPTGVGLNYGYTFGSGTRLTVV.